The present TCR beta chain was sequenced within a study of blood T cell repertoires in COVID-19. Study background: From the United States, Italy and Spain came samples of acute and convalescent COVID-19. From T cells, B-cell-depleted T cells, or PBMCs came the material, which was cDNA or gDNA.

Patients at the Seattle site were enrolled during active infection and followed longitudinally. V lost 0 bases, J lost 0 bases, and 11 bases lay in between. CDR1 and CDR2 (germline): MNHEY, SVGAGI. The CDR3 is 16 amino acids. Authors' processing steps: Nucleated cell number was recorded as an estimate derived from reference gene primer amplification. Sequencing was performed with immunoSEQ multiplex PCR; in TCRdb, only in-frame clones are kept and a portion is missing. The V and J calls and the clone size are those of that table, but D and trimming were determined from the DNA. This table holds some 180,000 clones, roughly three quarters found once.

The sequenced material came from peripheral blood. The clonotype originates from a middle-aged woman with COVID-19, enrolled during active disease. The V and J genes are TRBV6-5 and TRBJ1-1, with D unclear. The CDR3 protein is CASSYSVEFMNTEAFF. As DNA, the CDR3 is TGTGCCAGCAGTTACTCCGTGGAGTTCATGAACACTGAAGCTTTCTTT.